This T cell receptor beta chain was recorded in a study of blood T cell repertoires in COVID-19. Study information: T cells, B-cell-depleted T cells, or PBMCs supplied cDNA or gDNA.

V was pared by 8 bases and J by 5 bases, with 14 bases of the junction left unmatched. The CDR3 loop spans 15 amino acids. Germline lookup yields CDR1 MDHEN and CDR2 SYDVKM. Profiled with immunoSEQ multiplex PCR; TCRdb holds only in-frame clones, not every one. The sample contains fewer than 300,000 clones, around 82% of which appear only once. The sequence was collected from a human donor in a cohort sampled during active COVID-19. Sequencing was carried out using peripheral blood. The chain joins TRBV28 to TRBJ2-5; 7 bases align to TRBD1. This chain's CDR3 is CASVPVDRAAETQYF. The CDR3 coding sequence is TGTGCCAGCGTCCCCGTCGACAGGGCGGCCGAGACCCAGTACTTC.